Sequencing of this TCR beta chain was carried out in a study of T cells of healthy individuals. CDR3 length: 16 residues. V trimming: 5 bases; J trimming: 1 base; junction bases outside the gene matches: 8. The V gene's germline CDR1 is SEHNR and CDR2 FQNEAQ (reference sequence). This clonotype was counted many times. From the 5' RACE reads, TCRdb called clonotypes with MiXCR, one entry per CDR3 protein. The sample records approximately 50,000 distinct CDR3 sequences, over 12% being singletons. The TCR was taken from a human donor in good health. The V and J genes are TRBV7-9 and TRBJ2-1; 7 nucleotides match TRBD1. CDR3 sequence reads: CASSPQTGPSYNEQFF. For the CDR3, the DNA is TGTGCCAGCAGCCCTCAGACAGGGCCTTCCTACAATGAGCAGTTCTTC.